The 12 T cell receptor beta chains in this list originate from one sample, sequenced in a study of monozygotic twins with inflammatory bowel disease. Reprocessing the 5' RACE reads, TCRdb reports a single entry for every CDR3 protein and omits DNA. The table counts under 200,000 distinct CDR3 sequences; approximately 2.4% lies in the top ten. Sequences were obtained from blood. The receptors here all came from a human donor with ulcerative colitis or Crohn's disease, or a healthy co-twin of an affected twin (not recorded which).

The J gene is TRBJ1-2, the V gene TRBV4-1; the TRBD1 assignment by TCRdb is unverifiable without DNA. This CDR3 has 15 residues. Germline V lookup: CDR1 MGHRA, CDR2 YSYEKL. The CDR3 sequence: CASSQAAGTRYGYTF.

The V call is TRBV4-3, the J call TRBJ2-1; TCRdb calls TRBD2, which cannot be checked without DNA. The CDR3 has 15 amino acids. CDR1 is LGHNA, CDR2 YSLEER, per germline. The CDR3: CASSQNRLAGDEQFF.

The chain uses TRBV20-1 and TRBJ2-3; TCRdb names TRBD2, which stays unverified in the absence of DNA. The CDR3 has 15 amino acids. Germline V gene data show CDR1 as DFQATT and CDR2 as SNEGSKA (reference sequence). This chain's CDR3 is CSAEAPGLITDTQYF.

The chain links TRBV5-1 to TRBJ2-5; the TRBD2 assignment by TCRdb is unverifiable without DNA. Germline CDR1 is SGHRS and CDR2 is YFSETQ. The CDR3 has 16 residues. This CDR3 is CASSFGTSGGQETQYF.

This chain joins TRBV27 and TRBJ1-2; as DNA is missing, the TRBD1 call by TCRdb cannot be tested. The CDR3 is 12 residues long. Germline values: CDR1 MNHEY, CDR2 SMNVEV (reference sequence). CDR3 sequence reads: CASRQGGGGYTF.

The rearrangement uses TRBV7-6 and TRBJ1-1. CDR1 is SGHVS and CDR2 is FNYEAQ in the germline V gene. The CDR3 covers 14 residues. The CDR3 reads CASSLVRESTEAFF.

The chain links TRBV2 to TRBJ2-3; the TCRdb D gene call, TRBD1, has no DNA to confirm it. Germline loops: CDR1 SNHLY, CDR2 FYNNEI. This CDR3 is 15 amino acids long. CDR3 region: CASSAGGTVTDTQYF.

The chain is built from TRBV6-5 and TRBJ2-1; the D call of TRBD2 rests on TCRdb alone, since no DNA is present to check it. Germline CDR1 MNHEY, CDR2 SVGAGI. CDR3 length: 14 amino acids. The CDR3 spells CASSYLGLYNEQFF.

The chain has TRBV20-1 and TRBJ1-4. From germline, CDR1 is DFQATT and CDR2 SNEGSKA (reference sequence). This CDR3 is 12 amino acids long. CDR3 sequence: CSAGQNNDKLFF.

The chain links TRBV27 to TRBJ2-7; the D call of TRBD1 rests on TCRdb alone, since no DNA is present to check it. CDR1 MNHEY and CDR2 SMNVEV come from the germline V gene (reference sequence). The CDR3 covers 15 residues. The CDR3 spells CASSSVGTGLYEQYF.

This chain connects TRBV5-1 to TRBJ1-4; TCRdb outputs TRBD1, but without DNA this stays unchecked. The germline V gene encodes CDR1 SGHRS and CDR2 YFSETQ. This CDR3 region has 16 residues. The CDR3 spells CASSQNGAAYNEKLFF.

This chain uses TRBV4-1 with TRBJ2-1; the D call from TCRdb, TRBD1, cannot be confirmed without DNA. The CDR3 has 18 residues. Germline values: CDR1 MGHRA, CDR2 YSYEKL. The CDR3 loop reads CASSQIPLGGLGYNEQFF.